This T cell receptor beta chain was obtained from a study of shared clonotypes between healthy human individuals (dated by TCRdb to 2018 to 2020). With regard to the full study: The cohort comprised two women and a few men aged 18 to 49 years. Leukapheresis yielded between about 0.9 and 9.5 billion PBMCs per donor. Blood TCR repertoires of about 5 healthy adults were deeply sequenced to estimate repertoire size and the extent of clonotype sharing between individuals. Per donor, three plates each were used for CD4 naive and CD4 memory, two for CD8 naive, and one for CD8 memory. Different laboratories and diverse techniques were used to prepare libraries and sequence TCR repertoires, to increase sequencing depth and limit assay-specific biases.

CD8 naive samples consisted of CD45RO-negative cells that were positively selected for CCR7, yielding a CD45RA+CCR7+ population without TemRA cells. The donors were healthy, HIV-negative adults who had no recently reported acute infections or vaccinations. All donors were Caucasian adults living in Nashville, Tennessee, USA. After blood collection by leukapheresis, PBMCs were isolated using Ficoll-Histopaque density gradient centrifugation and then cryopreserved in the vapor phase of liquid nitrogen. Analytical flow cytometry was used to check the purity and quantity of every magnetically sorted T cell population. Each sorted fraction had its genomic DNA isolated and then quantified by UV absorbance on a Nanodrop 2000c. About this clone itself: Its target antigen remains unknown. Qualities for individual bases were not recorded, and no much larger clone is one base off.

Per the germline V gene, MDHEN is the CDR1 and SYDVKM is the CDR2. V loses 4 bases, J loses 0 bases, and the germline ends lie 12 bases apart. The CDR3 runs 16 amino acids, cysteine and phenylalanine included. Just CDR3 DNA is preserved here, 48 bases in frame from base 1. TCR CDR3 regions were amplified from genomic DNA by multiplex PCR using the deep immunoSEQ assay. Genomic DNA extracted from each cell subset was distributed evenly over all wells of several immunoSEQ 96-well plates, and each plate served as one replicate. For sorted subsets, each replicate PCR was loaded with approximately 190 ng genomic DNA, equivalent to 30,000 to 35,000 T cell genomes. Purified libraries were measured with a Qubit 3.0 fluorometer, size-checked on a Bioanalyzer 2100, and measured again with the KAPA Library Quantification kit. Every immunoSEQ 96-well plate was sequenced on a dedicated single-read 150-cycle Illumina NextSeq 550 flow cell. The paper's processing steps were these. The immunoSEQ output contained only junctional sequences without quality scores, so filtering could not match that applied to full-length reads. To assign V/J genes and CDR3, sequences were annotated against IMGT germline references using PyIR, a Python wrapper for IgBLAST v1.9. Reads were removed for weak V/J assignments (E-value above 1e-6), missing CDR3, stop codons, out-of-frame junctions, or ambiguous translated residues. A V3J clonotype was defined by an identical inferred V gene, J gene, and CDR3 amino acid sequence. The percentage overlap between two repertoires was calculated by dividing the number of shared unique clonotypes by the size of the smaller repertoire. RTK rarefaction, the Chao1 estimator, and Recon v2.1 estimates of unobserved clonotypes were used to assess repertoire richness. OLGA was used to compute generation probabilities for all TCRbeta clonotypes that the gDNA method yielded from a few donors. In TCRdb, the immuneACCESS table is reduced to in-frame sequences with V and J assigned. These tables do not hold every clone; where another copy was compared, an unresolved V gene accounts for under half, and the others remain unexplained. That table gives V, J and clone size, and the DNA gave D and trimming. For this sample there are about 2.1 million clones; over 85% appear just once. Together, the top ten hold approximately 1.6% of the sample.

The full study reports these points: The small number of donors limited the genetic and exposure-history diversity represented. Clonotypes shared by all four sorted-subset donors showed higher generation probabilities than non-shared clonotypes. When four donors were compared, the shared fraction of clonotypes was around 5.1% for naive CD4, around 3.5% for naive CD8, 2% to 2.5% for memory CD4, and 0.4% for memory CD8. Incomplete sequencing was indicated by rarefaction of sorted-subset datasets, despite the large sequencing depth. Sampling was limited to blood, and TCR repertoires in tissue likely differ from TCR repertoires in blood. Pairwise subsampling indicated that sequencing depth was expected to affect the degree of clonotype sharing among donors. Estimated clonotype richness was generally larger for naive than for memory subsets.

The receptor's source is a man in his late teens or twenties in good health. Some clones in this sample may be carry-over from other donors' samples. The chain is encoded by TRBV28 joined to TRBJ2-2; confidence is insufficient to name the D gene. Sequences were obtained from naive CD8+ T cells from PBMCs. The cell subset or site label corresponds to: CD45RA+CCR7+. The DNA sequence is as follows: TGTGCCAGCAGTTCGATCGACATTGCGAACACCGGGGAGCTGTTTTTT. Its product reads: CASSSIDIANTGELFF. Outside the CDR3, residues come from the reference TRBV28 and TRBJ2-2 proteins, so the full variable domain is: DVKVTQSSRYLVKRTGEKVFLECVQDMDHENMFWYRQDPGLGLRLIYFSYDVKMKEKGDIPEGYSVSREKKERFSLILESASTNQTSMYLCASSSIDIANTGELFFGEGSRLTVL.